This is a list of T cell receptor beta chains from one sample in a study of CD4+ T cells in melanoma. Profiling relied on immunoSEQ multiplex PCR, and the TCRdb table lists in-frame clones only, not all of them. In the table there are 12,000 to 15,000 clones, 60% to 80% of which are singletons. Sequences were obtained from cells from a culture (not recorded whether cultured in vitro). Receptor source: a human donor with melanoma. Both conserved end residues are part of each CDR3. Fields, in order: D gene, V gene, clone size, J gene, CDR3 protein, CDR3 DNA. D genes are given only for firm matches. Clone size, where shown, is once, few, many, or a class for clones that have expanded.

d_gene: -
v_gene: TRBV11-2
abundance: few
j_gene: TRBJ1-4
CDR3aa: CASSPRVGNGEKLFF
CDR3nt: TGTGCCAGCAGCCCTCGGGTAGGGAACGGTGAAAAACTGTTTTTT

d_gene: -
v_gene: TRBV19
abundance: -
j_gene: TRBJ1-1
CDR3aa: CASSPSGGRGEAFF
CDR3nt: TGTGCCAGTAGTCCCTCTGGGGGGCGGGGTGAAGCTTTCTTT

d_gene: -
v_gene: TRBV5-1
abundance: -
j_gene: TRBJ2-7
CDR3aa: CASSSGLTYEQYF
CDR3nt: TGCGCCAGCAGTAGCGGATTAACCTACGAGCAGTACTTC

d_gene: -
v_gene: TRBV2
abundance: few
j_gene: TRBJ1-5
CDR3aa: CASGQNQPQHF
CDR3nt: TGTGCCAGCGGACAGAATCAGCCCCAGCATTTT

d_gene: -
v_gene: TRBV4-2
abundance: -
j_gene: TRBJ2-7
CDR3aa: CASSHSQGYEQYF
CDR3nt: TGTGCCAGCAGCCATTCCCAGGGGTACGAGCAGTACTTC

d_gene: -
v_gene: TRBV4-1
abundance: -
j_gene: TRBJ2-1
CDR3aa: CASSQGGLGTAYNEQFF
CDR3nt: TGCGCCAGCAGCCAAGGGGGTCTGGGGACGGCCTACAATGAGCAGTTCTTC

d_gene: -
v_gene: TRBV9
abundance: -
j_gene: TRBJ2-5
CDR3aa: CASSDSPIQETQYF
CDR3nt: TGTGCCAGCAGCGACTCCCCTATACAAGAGACCCAGTACTTC

d_gene: -
v_gene: TRBV18
abundance: -
j_gene: TRBJ2-7
CDR3aa: CASSPGTGGREQYF
CDR3nt: TGTGCCAGCTCACCAGGAACAGGAGGGAGAGAGCAGTACTTC

d_gene: TRBD2
v_gene: TRBV18
abundance: -
j_gene: TRBJ2-5
CDR3aa: CASSPRLTSGQETQYF
CDR3nt: TGTGCCAGCTCACCACGCCTGACTAGCGGACAAGAGACCCAGTACTTC

d_gene: -
v_gene: TRBV9
abundance: once
j_gene: TRBJ1-4
CDR3aa: CASSVGQGTNEKLFF
CDR3nt: TGTGCCAGCAGCGTAGGGCAGGGAACTAATGAAAAACTGTTTTTT

d_gene: TRBD1
v_gene: TRBV18
abundance: -
j_gene: TRBJ2-1
CDR3aa: CASSPRTGGEDEQFF
CDR3nt: TGTGCCAGCTCACCTCGGACAGGGGGTGAAGATGAGCAGTTCTTC

d_gene: -
v_gene: TRBV7-6
abundance: once
j_gene: TRBJ1-2
CDR3aa: CASSLEAGNYGYTF
CDR3nt: TGTGCCAGCAGCTTAGAGGCCGGGAACTATGGCTACACCTTC

d_gene: TRBD1
v_gene: TRBV5-1
abundance: -
j_gene: TRBJ2-7
CDR3aa: CASSLGTGLIPTGQYF
CDR3nt: TGCGCCAGCAGCTTGGGGACAGGGTTGATACCGACTGGGCAGTACTTC

d_gene: -
v_gene: TRBV18
abundance: -
j_gene: TRBJ1-1
CDR3aa: CASSPGGAGDRNTEAFF
CDR3nt: TGTGCCAGCTCACCTGGTGGGGCAGGGGATCGGAACACTGAAGCTTTCTTT

d_gene: -
v_gene: TRBV6-4
abundance: -
j_gene: TRBJ1-1
CDR3aa: CARNAGPIICTEAFF
CDR3nt: TGTGCCAGAAATGCCGGGCCTATCATATGCACTGAAGCTTTCTTT

d_gene: -
v_gene: TRBV7-8
abundance: -
j_gene: TRBJ1-6
CDR3aa: CASSLLWGTPRSSYNSPLHF
CDR3nt: TGTGCCAGCAGCTTATTATGGGGGACTCCGCGAAGCTCCTATAATTCACCCCTCCACTTT

d_gene: -
v_gene: TRBV5-1
abundance: once
j_gene: TRBJ2-1
CDR3aa: CASSLASSSYNEQFF
CDR3nt: TGCGCCAGCAGCTTGGCTTCCAGCTCCTACAATGAGCAGTTCTTC

d_gene: -
v_gene: TRBV14
abundance: -
j_gene: TRBJ2-7
CDR3aa: CASSQDSVPYEQYF
CDR3nt: TGTGCCAGCAGCCAAGACTCCGTTCCCTACGAGCAGTACTTC

d_gene: TRBD1
v_gene: TRBV10-3
abundance: few
j_gene: TRBJ2-1
CDR3aa: CAISPGTAYNEQFF
CDR3nt: TGTGCCATCTCCCCCGGGACAGCCTACAATGAGCAGTTCTTC

d_gene: TRBD1
v_gene: TRBV19
abundance: few
j_gene: TRBJ2-5
CDR3aa: CASSMPDRAETQYF
CDR3nt: TGTGCCAGTAGTATGCCCGACAGGGCAGAGACCCAGTACTTC

d_gene: -
v_gene: TRBV5-4
abundance: -
j_gene: TRBJ2-6
CDR3aa: CASSGALGDYKISGANVLTF
CDR3nt: TGTGCCAGCAGCGGGGCGCTAGGGGATTATAAGATCTCTGGGGCCAACGTCCTGACTTTC

d_gene: -
v_gene: TRBV6-5
abundance: -
j_gene: TRBJ1-1
CDR3aa: CASSYMGGLAEAFF
CDR3nt: TGTGCCAGCAGTTACATGGGGGGGTTGGCTGAAGCTTTCTTT

d_gene: -
v_gene: TRBV19
abundance: -
j_gene: TRBJ2-1
CDR3aa: CASSWNSISNEQFF
CDR3nt: TGTGCCAGTAGTTGGAACTCCATCAGCAATGAGCAGTTCTTC

d_gene: -
v_gene: TRBV7-8
abundance: -
j_gene: TRBJ2-6
CDR3aa: CASSMGASGANVLTF
CDR3nt: TGTGCCAGCAGCATGGGGGCCTCTGGGGCCAACGTCCTGACTTTC

d_gene: TRBD1
v_gene: TRBV11-2
abundance: -
j_gene: TRBJ1-1
CDR3aa: CASGAGTGNTEAFF
CDR3nt: TGTGCCAGCGGCGCCGGGACAGGGAACACTGAAGCTTTCTTT

d_gene: -
v_gene: TRBV7-2
abundance: -
j_gene: TRBJ1-2
CDR3aa: CASSFRTRRKSYGYTF
CDR3nt: TGTGCCAGCAGCTTCCGAACAAGGCGAAAGTCCTATGGCTACACCTTC

d_gene: -
v_gene: TRBV11-1
abundance: -
j_gene: TRBJ1-1
CDR3aa: CASSPRRMNTEAFF
CDR3nt: TGTGCCAGCAGCCCCCGACGGATGAACACTGAAGCTTTCTTT

d_gene: TRBD1
v_gene: TRBV6-5
abundance: -
j_gene: TRBJ2-7
CDR3aa: CASSFSPKTGGSKQYF
CDR3nt: TGTGCCAGCAGTTTTTCTCCTAAGACAGGGGGATCGAAGCAGTACTTC

d_gene: -
v_gene: TRBV9
abundance: -
j_gene: TRBJ1-1
CDR3aa: CASSVGGAQDTEAFF
CDR3nt: TGTGCCAGCAGCGTAGGGGGCGCGCAGGACACTGAAGCTTTCTTT

d_gene: -
v_gene: TRBV6-5
abundance: -
j_gene: TRBJ1-1
CDR3aa: CASSRRGLGTEAFF
CDR3nt: TGTGCCAGCAGCCGCCGGGGTTTGGGAACTGAAGCTTTCTTT

d_gene: -
v_gene: TRBV7-8
abundance: -
j_gene: TRBJ2-2
CDR3aa: CASSPPENTGELFF
CDR3nt: TGTGCCAGCAGCCCTCCAGAGAACACCGGGGAGCTGTTTTTT

d_gene: -
v_gene: TRBV18
abundance: -
j_gene: TRBJ2-5
CDR3aa: CASSPSETQYF
CDR3nt: TGTGCCAGCTCACCATCGGAGACCCAGTACTTC

d_gene: TRBD1
v_gene: TRBV11-3
abundance: -
j_gene: TRBJ2-7
CDR3aa: CASSSRQGAKEQYF
CDR3nt: TGTGCCAGCAGCTCCAGACAGGGGGCCAAAGAGCAGTACTTC

d_gene: -
v_gene: TRBV6-1
abundance: -
j_gene: TRBJ2-1
CDR3aa: CASLSGRHNEQFF
CDR3nt: TGTGCCAGCTTATCGGGACGGCACAATGAGCAGTTCTTC

d_gene: -
v_gene: TRBV6-1
abundance: -
j_gene: TRBJ2-2
CDR3aa: CASSQYRTAGELFF
CDR3nt: TGTGCCAGCAGCCAGTACAGGACAGCCGGGGAGCTGTTTTTT

d_gene: -
v_gene: TRBV30
abundance: -
j_gene: TRBJ2-2
CDR3aa: CAWSALGQTDTGELFF
CDR3nt: TGTGCCTGGAGTGCCCTAGGACAGACGGACACCGGGGAGCTGTTTTTT

d_gene: TRBD2
v_gene: TRBV7-8
abundance: -
j_gene: TRBJ2-5
CDR3aa: CASSFSLRETKETQYF
CDR3nt: TGTGCCAGCAGCTTTAGTCTGCGGGAGACGAAAGAGACCCAGTACTTC

d_gene: -
v_gene: TRBV10-1
abundance: -
j_gene: TRBJ1-5
CDR3aa: CASSESLGQPQHF
CDR3nt: TGCGCCAGCAGTGAGTCGTTGGGGCAGCCCCAGCATTTT

d_gene: -
v_gene: TRBV30
abundance: -
j_gene: TRBJ1-5
CDR3aa: CAPPARGSNQPQHF
CDR3nt: TGTGCCCCCCCGGCCCGGGGGAGCAATCAGCCCCAGCATTTT

d_gene: -
v_gene: TRBV7-2
abundance: -
j_gene: TRBJ1-2
CDR3aa: CASSPPPATGRYGYTF
CDR3nt: TGTGCCAGCAGCCCCCCGCCCGCGACAGGCAGATATGGCTACACCTTC

d_gene: -
v_gene: TRBV5-1
abundance: -
j_gene: TRBJ2-5
CDR3aa: CASSFLGSGGETQYF
CDR3nt: TGCGCCAGCAGCTTCCTGGGCTCTGGGGGGGAGACCCAGTACTTC

d_gene: -
v_gene: TRBV6-5
abundance: -
j_gene: TRBJ2-7
CDR3aa: CASSRDTTFYEQYF
CDR3nt: TGTGCCAGCAGCCGGGACACCACGTTCTACGAGCAGTACTTC

d_gene: -
v_gene: TRBV7-3
abundance: -
j_gene: TRBJ2-2
CDR3aa: CASSLLPTLNTGELFF
CDR3nt: TGTGCCAGCAGCTTACTTCCGACACTGAACACCGGGGAGCTGTTTTTT

d_gene: -
v_gene: TRBV18
abundance: once
j_gene: TRBJ1-5
CDR3aa: CASSTTAFEPQHF
CDR3nt: TGTGCCAGCTCAACGACAGCTTTTGAGCCCCAGCATTTT

d_gene: TRBD1
v_gene: TRBV6-5
abundance: few
j_gene: TRBJ2-7
CDR3aa: CASSRQGGSYEQYF
CDR3nt: TGTGCCAGCAGCCGACAGGGGGGGTCCTACGAGCAGTACTTC